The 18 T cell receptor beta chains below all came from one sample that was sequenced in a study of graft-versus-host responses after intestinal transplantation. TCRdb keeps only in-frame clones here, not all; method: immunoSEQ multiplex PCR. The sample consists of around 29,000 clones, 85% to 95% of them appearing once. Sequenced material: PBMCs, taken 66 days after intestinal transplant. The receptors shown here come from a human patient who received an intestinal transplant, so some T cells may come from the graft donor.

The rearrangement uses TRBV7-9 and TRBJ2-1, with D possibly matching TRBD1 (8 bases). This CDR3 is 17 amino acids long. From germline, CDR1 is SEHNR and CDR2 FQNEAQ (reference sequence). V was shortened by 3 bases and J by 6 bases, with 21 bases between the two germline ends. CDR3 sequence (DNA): TGTGCCAGCAGCTTCCTCGGAGCGGGACAGGAATCCAATGAGCAGTTCTTC. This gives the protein CASSFLGAGQESNEQFF.

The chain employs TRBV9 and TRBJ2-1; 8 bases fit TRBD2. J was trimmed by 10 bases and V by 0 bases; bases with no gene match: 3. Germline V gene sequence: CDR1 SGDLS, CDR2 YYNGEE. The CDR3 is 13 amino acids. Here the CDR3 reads CASSVAPSGEQFF. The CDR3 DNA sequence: TGTGCCAGCAGCGTAGCTCCTAGCGGGGAGCAGTTCTTC.

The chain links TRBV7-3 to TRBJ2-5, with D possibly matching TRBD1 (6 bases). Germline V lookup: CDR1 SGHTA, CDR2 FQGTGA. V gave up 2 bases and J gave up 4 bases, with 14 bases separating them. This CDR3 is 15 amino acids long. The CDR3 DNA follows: TGTGCCAGCAGCTTAGGGTCGACAGGACGAGAGACCCAGTACTTC. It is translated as CASSLGSTGRETQYF.

The CDR3 loop is CASSSKSETQYF. The CDR3 DNA follows: TGTGCCAGCAGTAGTAAGTCGGAGACCCAGTACTTC. V gene TRBV27 combines with J gene TRBJ2-5; D is unclear. The germline V gene has CDR1 MNHEY and CDR2 SMNVEV (reference sequence). CDR3 length: 12 amino acids. V was pared by 5 bases and J by 5 bases, with 9 bases between.

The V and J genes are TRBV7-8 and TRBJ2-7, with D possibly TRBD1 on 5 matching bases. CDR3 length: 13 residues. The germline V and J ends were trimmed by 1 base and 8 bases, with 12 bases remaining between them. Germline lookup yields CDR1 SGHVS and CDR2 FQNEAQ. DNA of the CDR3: TGTGCCAGCAGCTTAGGGCAGGGTAGCCAGCAGTACTTC. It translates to CASSLGQGSQQYF.

Here the CDR3 reads CASSLNSGPEAFF. The CDR3 DNA sequence: TGCGCCAGCAGCTTGAACAGCGGGCCTGAAGCTTTCTTT. The V call is TRBV5-1, the J call TRBJ1-1, with unresolved D. Per the germline V gene, CDR1 is SGHRS and CDR2 is YFSETQ. CDR3 length: 13 residues. The ends were cut back, 1 base at V and 6 bases at J, with 10 bases in the middle.

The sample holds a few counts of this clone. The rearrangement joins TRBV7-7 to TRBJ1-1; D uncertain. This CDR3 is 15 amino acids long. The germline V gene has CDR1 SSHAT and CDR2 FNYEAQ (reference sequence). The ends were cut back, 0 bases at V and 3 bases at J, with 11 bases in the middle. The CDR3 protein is CASSLAGRRDTEAFF. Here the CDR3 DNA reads TGTGCCAGCAGCTTAGCAGGTCGGCGGGACACTGAAGCTTTCTTT.

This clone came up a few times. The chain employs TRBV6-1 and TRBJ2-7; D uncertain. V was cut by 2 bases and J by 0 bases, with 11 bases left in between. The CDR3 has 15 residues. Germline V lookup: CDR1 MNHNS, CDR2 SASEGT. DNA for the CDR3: TGTGCCAGCAGTGAACCAGGAGTCACCTCCTACGAGCAGTACTTC. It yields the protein CASSEPGVTSYEQYF.

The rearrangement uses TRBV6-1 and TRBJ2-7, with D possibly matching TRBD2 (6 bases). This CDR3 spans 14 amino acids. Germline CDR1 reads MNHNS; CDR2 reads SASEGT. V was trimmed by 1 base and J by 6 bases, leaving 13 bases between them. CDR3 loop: CASSEGGGGSEQYF. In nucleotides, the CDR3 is TGTGCCAGCAGTGAAGGAGGTGGGGGGAGCGAGCAGTACTTC.

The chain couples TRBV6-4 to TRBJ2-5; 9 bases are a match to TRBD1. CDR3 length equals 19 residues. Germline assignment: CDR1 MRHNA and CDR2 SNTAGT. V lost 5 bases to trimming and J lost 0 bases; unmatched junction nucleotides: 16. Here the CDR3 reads CASSTRVYYRGLDQETQYF. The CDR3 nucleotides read TGTGCCAGCAGTACCCGGGTATACTACAGGGGGCTCGACCAAGAGACCCAGTACTTC.

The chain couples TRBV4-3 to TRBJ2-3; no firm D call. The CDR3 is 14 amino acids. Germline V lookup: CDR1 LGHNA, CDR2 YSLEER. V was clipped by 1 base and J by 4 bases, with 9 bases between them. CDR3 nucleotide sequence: TGCGCCAGCAGCCAAGCCGCAAGGGCAGATACGCAGTATTTT. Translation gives CASSQAARADTQYF.

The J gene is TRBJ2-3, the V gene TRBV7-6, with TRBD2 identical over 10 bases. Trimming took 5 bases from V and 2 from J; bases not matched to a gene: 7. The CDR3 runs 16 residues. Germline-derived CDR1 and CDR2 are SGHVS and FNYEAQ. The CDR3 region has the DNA TGTGCCAGCAGCCCCCACGGACTAGCGGACACAGATACGCAGTATTTT. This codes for CASSPHGLADTDTQYF.

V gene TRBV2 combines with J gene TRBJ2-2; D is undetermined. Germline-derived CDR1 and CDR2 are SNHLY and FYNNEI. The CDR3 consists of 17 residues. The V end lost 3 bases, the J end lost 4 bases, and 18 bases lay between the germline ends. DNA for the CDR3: TGTGCCAGCAGTGAGTTGGGCGGCGGCCCGGGCACCGGGGAGCTGTTTTTT. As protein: CASSELGGGPGTGELFF.

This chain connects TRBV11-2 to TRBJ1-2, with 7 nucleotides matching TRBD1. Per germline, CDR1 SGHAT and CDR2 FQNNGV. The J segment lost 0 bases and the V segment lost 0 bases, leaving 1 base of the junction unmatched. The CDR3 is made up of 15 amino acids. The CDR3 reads CASSLEGTANYGYTF. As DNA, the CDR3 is TGTGCCAGCAGCTTAGAGGGGACAGCTAACTATGGCTACACCTTC. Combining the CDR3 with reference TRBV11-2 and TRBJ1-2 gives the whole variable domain EAGVAQSPRYKIIEKRQSVAFWCNPISGHATLYWYQQILGQGPKLLIQFQNNGVVDDSQLPKDRFSAERLKGVDSTLKIQPAKLEDSAVYLCASSLEGTANYGYTFGSGTRLTVV.

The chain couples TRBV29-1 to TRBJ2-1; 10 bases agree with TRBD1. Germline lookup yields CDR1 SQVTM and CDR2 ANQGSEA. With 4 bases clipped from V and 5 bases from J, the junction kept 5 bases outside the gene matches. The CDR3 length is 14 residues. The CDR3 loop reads CSVADRGPHNEQFF. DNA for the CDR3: TGCAGCGTTGCCGACAGGGGGCCGCACAATGAGCAGTTCTTC.

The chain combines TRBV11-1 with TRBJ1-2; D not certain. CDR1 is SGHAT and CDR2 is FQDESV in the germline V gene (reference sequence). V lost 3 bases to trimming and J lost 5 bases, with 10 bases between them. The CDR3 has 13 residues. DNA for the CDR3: TGTGCCAGCAGCTTTCGGAATGGTTATGGCTACACCTTC. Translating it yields CASSFRNGYGYTF.

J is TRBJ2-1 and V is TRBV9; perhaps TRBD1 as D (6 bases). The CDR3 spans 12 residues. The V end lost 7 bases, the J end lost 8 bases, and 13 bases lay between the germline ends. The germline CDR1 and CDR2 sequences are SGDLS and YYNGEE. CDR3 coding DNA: TGTGCCAGCTCCCAGGGGTGGGATGAGCAGTTCTTC. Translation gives CASSQGWDEQFF.

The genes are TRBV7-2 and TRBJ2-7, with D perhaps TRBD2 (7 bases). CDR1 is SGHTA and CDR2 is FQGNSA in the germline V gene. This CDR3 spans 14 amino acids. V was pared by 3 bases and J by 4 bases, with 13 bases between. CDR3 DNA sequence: TGTGCCAGCAGCTTCGGCGGGGGCGGGTACGAGCAGTACTTC. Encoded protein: CASSFGGGGYEQYF.